The next 14 T cell receptor beta chains were all read from a single sample in a study of early T cells in non-severe SARS-CoV-2 infection. TCRdb re-derived calls from the 5' RACE reads in MiXCR, one entry per CDR3 protein. The sample comprises about 38,000 distinct CDR3 sequences, about 4.5% of which are singletons, and about 16% rests with the top ten. Input material: whole blood. The receptors were sampled from an adult who was a healthcare worker with PCR-confirmed SARS-CoV-2 infection or an uninfected control (not recorded which).

Ten or more counts support this clonotype. The chain uses TRBV12-3 or TRBV12-4 and TRBJ2-1; TRBD2 matches 7 bases. The trim removed 6 bases at V and 4 bases at J, leaving 3 bases unmatched. CDR3 length equals 13 residues. CDR3 coding DNA: TGTGCCAGCAGCTGGGGGGGGTACAATGAGCAGTTCTTC. It yields the protein CASSWGGYNEQFF.

This clonotype came up many times. CDR3 sequence reads: CASSPLATVDEQYF. Here the CDR3 DNA reads TGTGCCAGCAGCCCCTTAGCAACGGTCGACGAGCAGTACTTC. The chain links TRBV4-2 to TRBJ2-7; no clear D. Looked up from germline, CDR1 is LGHNA and CDR2 is YNFKEQ. V was trimmed by 4 bases and J by 5 bases, leaving 15 bases between them. The CDR3 consists of 14 residues.

This clonotype was recorded at least ten times. V and J are TRBV18 and TRBJ2-1; 8 bases map to TRBD1. This CDR3 is built from 14 residues. J lost 4 bases, V lost 4 bases, and 3 bases had no gene match. Germline V gene sequence: CDR1 KGHSH, CDR2 LQKENI. The CDR3 region has the DNA TGTGCCAGCTCACTGACAGGGGCTTACAATGAGCAGTTCTTC. This encodes CASSLTGAYNEQFF.

This clonotype was detected ten times or more. CDR3 in DNA: TGTGCCAGCAGCCAAAAACTAGAGACCCAGTACTTC. This gives the protein CASSQKLETQYF. This rearrangement joins TRBV12-3 or TRBV12-4 to TRBJ2-5; D call uncertain. This CDR3 contains 12 residues. With 6 bases removed from V and 4 bases from J, the gap between germline ends came to 9 bases.

This chain connects TRBV27 to TRBJ2-7, with a weak D call TRBD1 (6 bases). Germline V CDR1 and CDR2: MNHEY, SMNVEV (reference sequence). V was shortened by 6 bases and J by 3 bases, with 18 bases between the two germline ends. CDR3 length: 15 amino acids. The CDR3 DNA reads TGTGCCAGCAGAACCGTCCGGGACACGCACTACGAGCAGTACTTC. As protein: CASRTVRDTHYEQYF.

This clonotype has at least ten counts. CDR3 bases: TGTGCCAGCAGCCGTGGACAGTCCCCCTACAATGAGCAGTTCTTC. This translates into CASSRGQSPYNEQFF. This chain connects TRBV7-9 to TRBJ2-1, with D possibly matching TRBD1 (6 bases). This CDR3 has 15 residues. Germline V gives CDR1 SEHNR, CDR2 FQNEAQ (reference sequence). V lost 5 bases, J lost 2 bases, and 13 bases lay in between.

The rearrangement links TRBV7-9 to TRBJ2-2; 12 bases fit TRBD2. With 5 bases clipped from V and 4 bases from J, the junction kept 2 bases outside the gene matches. Germline values: CDR1 SEHNR, CDR2 FQNEAQ (reference sequence). The CDR3 spans 15 residues. The CDR3 loop is CASSPGLAGTGELFF. The CDR3 DNA reads TGTGCCAGCAGCCCGGGACTAGCGGGCACCGGGGAGCTGTTTTTT. Using reference TRBV7-9 and TRBJ2-2 for the parts outside the CDR3, the full variable domain is DTGVSQNPRHKITKRGQNVTFRCDPISEHNRLYWYRQTLGQGPEFLTYFQNEAQLEKSRLLSDRFSAERPKGSFSTLEIQRTEQGDSAMYLCASSPGLAGTGELFFGEGSRLTVL.

This clonotype has a count of ten or more. J is TRBJ2-7 and V is TRBV11-2; 7 bases line up with TRBD2. Germline-derived CDR1 and CDR2 are SGHAT and FQNNGV. The CDR3 is made up of 16 amino acids. With 4 bases clipped from V and 6 bases from J, the junction kept 15 bases outside the gene matches. In DNA form, the CDR3 reads TGTGCCAGCAGCTCGGATACAGCGGGACGGTGGGTCGAGCAGTACTTC. Translating gives CASSSDTAGRWVEQYF.

At least ten counts were recorded for this clonotype. V is TRBV12-3 or TRBV12-4 and J is TRBJ2-3; 7 nucleotides agree with TRBD1. This CDR3 is built from 13 residues. Trimming cost V 0 bases and J 6 bases; bases outside gene matches: 0. The CDR3 spells CASSLARGDTQYF. DNA of the CDR3: TGTGCCAGCAGTTTAGCCAGGGGGGATACGCAGTATTTT.

The table lists this clonotype with many counts. The chain carries TRBV5-1 and TRBJ1-2; a possible D gene is TRBD1 (5 bases). Looked up from germline, CDR1 is SGHRS and CDR2 is YFSETQ. This CDR3 is built from 16 residues. V gave up 0 bases and J gave up 3 bases, with 15 bases separating them. The CDR3: CASSLAQGGRDYGYTF. CDR3 in DNA: TGCGCCAGCAGCTTGGCTCAGGGAGGACGCGACTATGGCTACACCTTC.

This clonotype was observed at least ten times. This sequence joins TRBV29-1 and TRBJ1-1; the match to TRBD1 covers 7 bases. CDR1 is SQVTM, CDR2 ANQGSEA, per germline. J was trimmed by 1 base and V by 2 bases; bases with no gene match: 1. CDR3 length: 13 residues. The CDR3 spells CSVEWTGNTEAFF. CDR3 bases: TGCAGCGTTGAATGGACAGGGAACACTGAAGCTTTCTTT.

This clonotype was seen repeatedly, ten times or more. The chain uses TRBV10-3 and TRBJ2-5, with D perhaps TRBD2 (6 bases). Germline lookup yields CDR1 ENHRY and CDR2 SYGVKD. The ends were cut back, 6 bases at V and 0 bases at J, with 8 bases in the middle. The CDR3 runs 13 residues. CDR3 amino acids: CAISGGYQETQYF. CDR3 bases: TGTGCCATCAGCGGGGGTTACCAAGAGACCCAGTACTTC.

At least ten counts were recorded for this clonotype. The chain uses TRBV19 and TRBJ2-3; D is unresolved. This CDR3 has 13 residues. The germline V gene encodes CDR1 LNHDA and CDR2 SQIVND (reference sequence). V lost 3 bases and J 6 bases, leaving 10 bases between the germline ends. The CDR3 sequence is CASSMVGSDTQYF. CDR3 DNA sequence: TGTGCCAGTAGTATGGTGGGGTCGGATACGCAGTATTTT.

The sample holds a few counts of this clonotype. In DNA, the CDR3 is TGTGCCAGCAGTTTAGAAAGGGGGGAAAACATTCAGTACTTC. Translating gives CASSLERGENIQYF. The chain employs TRBV12-3 or TRBV12-4 and TRBJ2-4; D is perhaps TRBD1 or TRBD2 (6 bases each). Trimming pared 1 base from V and 5 bases from J, leaving 9 bases between. The length of the CDR3 is 14 residues.